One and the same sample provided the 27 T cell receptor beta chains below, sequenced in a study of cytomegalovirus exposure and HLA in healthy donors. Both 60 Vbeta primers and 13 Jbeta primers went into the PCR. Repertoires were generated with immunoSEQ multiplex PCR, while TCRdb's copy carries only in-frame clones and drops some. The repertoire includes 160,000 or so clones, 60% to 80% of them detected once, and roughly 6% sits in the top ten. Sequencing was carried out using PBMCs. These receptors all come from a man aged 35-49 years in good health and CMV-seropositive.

CDR3 in amino acids: CASSLTGRSYEQYF. The DNA of the CDR3 is TGTGCCAGCAGTCTTACCGGGAGATCCTACGAGCAGTACTTC. The gene calls are TRBV11-3 and TRBJ2-7; D perhaps matches TRBD2 (6 bases). Trimming took off 6 bases at V and 1 base at J, with 13 bases between the two ends. CDR1 and CDR2 (germline): SGHNT, YENEEA. The CDR3 has 14 amino acids. Using reference TRBV11-3 and TRBJ2-7 for the parts outside the CDR3, the full variable domain is EAGVVQSPRYKIIEKKQPVAFWCNPISGHNTLYWYLQNLGQGPELLIRYENEEAVDDSQLPKDRFSAERLKGVDSTLKIQPAELGDSAVYLCASSLTGRSYEQYFGPGTRLTVT.

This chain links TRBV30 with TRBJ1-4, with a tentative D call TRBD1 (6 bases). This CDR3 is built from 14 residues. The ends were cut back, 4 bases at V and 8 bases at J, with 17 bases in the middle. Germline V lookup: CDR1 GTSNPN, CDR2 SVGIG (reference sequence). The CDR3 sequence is CAWTGGGRREKLFF. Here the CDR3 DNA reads TGTGCCTGGACCGGGGGGGGGCGGCGAGAAAAACTGTTTTTT.

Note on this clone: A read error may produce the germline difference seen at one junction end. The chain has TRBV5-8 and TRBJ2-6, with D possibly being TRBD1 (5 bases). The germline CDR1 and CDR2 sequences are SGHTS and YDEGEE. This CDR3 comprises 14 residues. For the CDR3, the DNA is TGTGCCAGCAGCCCCCGGGCTGGGGCCAACGGCCTGACTTTC. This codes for CASSPRAGANGLTF.

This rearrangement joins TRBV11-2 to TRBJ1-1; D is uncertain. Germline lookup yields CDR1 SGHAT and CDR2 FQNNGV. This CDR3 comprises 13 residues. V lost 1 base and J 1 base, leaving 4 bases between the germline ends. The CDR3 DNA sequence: TGTGCCAGCAGCTTAGGGCCGAACACTGAAGCTTTCTTT. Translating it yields CASSLGPNTEAFF.

The CDR3 region has the DNA TGCGCCAGCAGCTCGGAAGGCGGGACTAGCGGGAGCTCCTACAATGAGCAGTTCTTC. Translating it yields CASSSEGGTSGSSYNEQFF. V is TRBV5-1 and J is TRBJ2-1, with 14 bases identical to TRBD2. Germline assignment: CDR1 SGHRS and CDR2 YFSETQ. The V segment lost 3 bases and the J segment 0 bases; nucleotides outside the gene matches: 8. This CDR3 is 19 amino acids long.

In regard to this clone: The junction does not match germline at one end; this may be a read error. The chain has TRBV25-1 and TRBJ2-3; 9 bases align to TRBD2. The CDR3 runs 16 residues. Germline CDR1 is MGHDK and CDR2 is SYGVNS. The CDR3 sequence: CASSKYSGSSTDTQYF. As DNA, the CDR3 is TGTGCCAGCAGTAAATATAGCGGGAGTTCAACAGATACGCAGTATTTT.

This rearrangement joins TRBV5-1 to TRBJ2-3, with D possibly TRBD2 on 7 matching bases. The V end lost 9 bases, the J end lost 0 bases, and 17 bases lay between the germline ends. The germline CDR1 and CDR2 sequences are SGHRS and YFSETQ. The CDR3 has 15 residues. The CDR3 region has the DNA TGCGCCACCCGATCGGGGGGCGGGAGCACAGATACGCAGTATTTT. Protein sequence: CATRSGGGSTDTQYF.

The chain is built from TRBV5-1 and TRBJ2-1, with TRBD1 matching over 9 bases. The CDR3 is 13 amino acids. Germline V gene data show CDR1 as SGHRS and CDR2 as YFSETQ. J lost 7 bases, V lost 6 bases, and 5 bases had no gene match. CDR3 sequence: CASKTDRGNEQFF. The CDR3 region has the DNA TGCGCCAGCAAGACGGACAGGGGAAATGAGCAGTTCTTC.

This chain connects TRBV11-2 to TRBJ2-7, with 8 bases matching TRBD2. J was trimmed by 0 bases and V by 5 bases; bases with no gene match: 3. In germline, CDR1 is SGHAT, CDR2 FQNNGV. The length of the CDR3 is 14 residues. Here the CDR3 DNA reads TGTGCCAGCAGCCGGGGGGGTAGCTCCTACGAGCAGTACTTC. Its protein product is CASSRGGSSYEQYF.

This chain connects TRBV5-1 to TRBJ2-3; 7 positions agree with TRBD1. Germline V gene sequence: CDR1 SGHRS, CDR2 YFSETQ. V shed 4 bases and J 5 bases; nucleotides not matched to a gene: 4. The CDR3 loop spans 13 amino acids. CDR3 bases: TGCGCCAGCAGCGGACGGACAGGAGATACGCAGTATTTT. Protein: CASSGRTGDTQYF.

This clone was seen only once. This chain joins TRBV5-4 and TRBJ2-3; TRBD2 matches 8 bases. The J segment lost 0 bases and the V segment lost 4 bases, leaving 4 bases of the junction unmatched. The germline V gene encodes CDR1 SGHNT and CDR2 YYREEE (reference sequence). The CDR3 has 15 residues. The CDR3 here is CASSPRLASTDTQYF. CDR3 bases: TGTGCCAGCAGCCCCAGACTAGCGAGCACAGATACGCAGTATTTT.

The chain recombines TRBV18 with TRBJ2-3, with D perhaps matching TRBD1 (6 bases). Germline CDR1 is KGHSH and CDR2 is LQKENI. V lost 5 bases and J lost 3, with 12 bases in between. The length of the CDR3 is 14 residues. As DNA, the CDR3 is TGTGCCAGCTCAGTTACAGGGAGAACAGATACGCAGTATTTT. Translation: CASSVTGRTDTQYF. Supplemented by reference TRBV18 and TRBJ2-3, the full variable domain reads NAGVMQNPRHLVRRRGQEARLRCSPMKGHSHVYWYRQLPEEGLKFMVYLQKENIIDESGMPKERFSAEFPKEGPSILRIQQVVRGDSAAYFCASSVTGRTDTQYFGPGTRLTVL.

The CDR3 DNA follows: TGTGCCAGCAGCCTGACAGGGGGCAATCAGCCCCAGCATTTT. It specifies CASSLTGGNQPQHF. This sequence joins TRBV11-2 and TRBJ1-5, with 8 bases lining up with TRBD1. The junction had 2 bases not matched to a gene; V was cut back by 5 bases and J by 2 bases. The germline CDR1 and CDR2 sequences are SGHAT and FQNNGV. The length of the CDR3 is 14 residues. The whole variable domain, filled in from reference TRBV11-2 and TRBJ1-5, reads EAGVAQSPRYKIIEKRQSVAFWCNPISGHATLYWYQQILGQGPKLLIQFQNNGVVDDSQLPKDRFSAERLKGVDSTLKIQPAKLEDSAVYLCASSLTGGNQPQHFGDGTRLSIL.

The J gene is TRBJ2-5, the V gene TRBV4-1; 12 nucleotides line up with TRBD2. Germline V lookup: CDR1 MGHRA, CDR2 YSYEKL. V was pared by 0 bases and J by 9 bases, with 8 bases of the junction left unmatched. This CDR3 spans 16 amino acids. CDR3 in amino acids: CASSQEVTSGSRAQYF. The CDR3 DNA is TGCGCCAGCAGCCAAGAGGTGACTAGCGGGAGTCGGGCCCAGTACTTC.

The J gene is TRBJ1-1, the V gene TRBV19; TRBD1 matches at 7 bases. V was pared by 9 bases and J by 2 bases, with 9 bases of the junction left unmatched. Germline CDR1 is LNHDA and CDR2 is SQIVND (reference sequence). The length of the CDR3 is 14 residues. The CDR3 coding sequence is TGTGCCAGCCGGGAGGGGGCTTTTAACACTGAAGCTTTCTTT. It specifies CASREGAFNTEAFF.

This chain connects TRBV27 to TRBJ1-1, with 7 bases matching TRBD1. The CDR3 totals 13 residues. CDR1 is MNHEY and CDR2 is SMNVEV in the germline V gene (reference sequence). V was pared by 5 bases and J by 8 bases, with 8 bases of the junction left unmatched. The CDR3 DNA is TGTGCCAGCAGTCCTCACAGGGGTGGGGAAGCTTTCTTT. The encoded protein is CASSPHRGGEAFF.

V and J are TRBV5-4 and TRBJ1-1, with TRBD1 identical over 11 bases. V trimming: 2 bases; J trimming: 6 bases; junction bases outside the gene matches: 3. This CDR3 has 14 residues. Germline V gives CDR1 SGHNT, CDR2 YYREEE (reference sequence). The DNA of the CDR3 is TGTGCCAGCAGCTTCCGGGACAGGGGGTCTGAAGCTTTCTTT. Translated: CASSFRDRGSEAFF.

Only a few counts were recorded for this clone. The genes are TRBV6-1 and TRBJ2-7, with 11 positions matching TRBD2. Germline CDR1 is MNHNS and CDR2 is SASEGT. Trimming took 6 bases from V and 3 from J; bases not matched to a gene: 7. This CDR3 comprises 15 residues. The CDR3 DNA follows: TGTGCCAGCAGCGGCGGGACTAGCGGCAACTACGAGCAGTACTTC. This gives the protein CASSGGTSGNYEQYF.

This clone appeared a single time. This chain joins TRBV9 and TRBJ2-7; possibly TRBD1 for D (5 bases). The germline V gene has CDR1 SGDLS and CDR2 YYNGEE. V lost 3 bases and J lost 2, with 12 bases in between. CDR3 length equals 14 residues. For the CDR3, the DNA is TGTGCCAGCAGCGAGGGGCAGGCTCCCTACGAGCAGTACTTC. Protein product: CASSEGQAPYEQYF.

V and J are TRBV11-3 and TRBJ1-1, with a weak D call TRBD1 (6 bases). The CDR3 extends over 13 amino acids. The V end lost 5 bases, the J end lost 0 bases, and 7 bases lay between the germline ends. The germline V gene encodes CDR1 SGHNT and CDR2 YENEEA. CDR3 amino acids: CASSTGMNTEAFF. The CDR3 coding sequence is TGTGCCAGCAGCACAGGGATGAACACTGAAGCTTTCTTT.

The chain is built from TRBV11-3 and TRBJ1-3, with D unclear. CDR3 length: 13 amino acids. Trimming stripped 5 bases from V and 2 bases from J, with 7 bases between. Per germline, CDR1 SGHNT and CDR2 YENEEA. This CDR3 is CASSASAGNTIYF. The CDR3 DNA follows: TGTGCCAGCAGCGCCTCGGCTGGAAACACCATATATTTT.

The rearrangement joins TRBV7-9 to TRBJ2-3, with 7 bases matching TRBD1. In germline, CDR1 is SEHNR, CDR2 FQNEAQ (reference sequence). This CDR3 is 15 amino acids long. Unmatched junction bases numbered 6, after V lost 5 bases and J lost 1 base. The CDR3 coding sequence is TGTGCCAGCAGCCTCTCGGGACAGCGCACAGATACGCAGTATTTT. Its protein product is CASSLSGQRTDTQYF. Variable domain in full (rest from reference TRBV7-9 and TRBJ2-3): DTGVSQNPRHKITKRGQNVTFRCDPISEHNRLYWYRQTLGQGPEFLTYFQNEAQLEKSRLLSDRFSAERPKGSFSTLEIQRTEQGDSAMYLCASSLSGQRTDTQYFGPGTRLTVL.

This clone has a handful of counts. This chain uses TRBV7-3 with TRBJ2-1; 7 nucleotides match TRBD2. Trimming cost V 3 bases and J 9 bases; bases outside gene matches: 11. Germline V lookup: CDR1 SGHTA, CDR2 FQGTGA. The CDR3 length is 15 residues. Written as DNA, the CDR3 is TGTGCCAGCAGCTTCGGTGGACTAGATCGGGGTGAGCAGTTCTTC. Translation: CASSFGGLDRGEQFF.

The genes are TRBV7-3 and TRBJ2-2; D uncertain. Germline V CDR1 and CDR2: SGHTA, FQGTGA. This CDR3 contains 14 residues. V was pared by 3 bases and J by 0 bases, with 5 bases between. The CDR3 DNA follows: TGTGCCAGCAGCTTCTCCCCGAACACCGGGGAGCTGTTTTTT. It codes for CASSFSPNTGELFF.

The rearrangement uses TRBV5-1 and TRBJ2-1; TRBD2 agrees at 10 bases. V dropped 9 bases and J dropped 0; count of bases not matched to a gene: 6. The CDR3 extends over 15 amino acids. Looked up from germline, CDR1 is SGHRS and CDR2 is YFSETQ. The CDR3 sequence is CATRTSGSSYNEQFF. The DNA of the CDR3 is TGCGCCACCCGGACTAGCGGCAGCTCCTACAATGAGCAGTTCTTC.

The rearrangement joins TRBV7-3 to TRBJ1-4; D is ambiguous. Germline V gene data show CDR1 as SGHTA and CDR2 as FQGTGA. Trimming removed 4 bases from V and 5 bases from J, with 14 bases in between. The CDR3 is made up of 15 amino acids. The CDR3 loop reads CASSSALPGNEKLFF. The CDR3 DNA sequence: TGTGCCAGCAGCTCGGCCCTCCCGGGGAATGAAAAACTGTTTTTT.

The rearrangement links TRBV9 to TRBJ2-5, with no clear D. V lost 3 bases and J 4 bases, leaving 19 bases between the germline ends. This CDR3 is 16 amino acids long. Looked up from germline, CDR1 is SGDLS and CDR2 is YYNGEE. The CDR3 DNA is TGTGCCAGCAGCGCGTTAAGAGGTCTTGGTGGAGAGACCCAGTACTTC. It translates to CASSALRGLGGETQYF.